Below, 13 T cell receptor beta chains from the same sample are listed, as sequenced in a study of OX40 agonist ivuxolimab in advanced cancers. Profiled with immunoSEQ multiplex PCR; TCRdb holds only in-frame clones, not every one. The sample has around 13,000 clones, about 87% seen once. The material was CD4+ or CD8+ T cells sorted from blood, obtained in a trial of the OX40 agonist ivuxolimab. These receptors came from an adult with an advanced solid tumor such as melanoma, head and neck, liver or kidney cancer.

The V call is TRBV30, the J call TRBJ2-5; D may correspond to TRBD1 or TRBD2 (5 bases each). V was clipped by 2 bases and J by 1 base, with 8 bases between them. Germline loops: CDR1 GTSNPN, CDR2 SVGIG (reference sequence). The CDR3 totals 13 residues. The chain's CDR3 is CAWSPGTQETQYF. The CDR3 DNA follows: TGTGCCTGGAGTCCAGGGACCCAAGAGACCCAGTACTTC.

This clone was recorded a few times. The J gene is TRBJ2-5, the V gene TRBV28; either TRBD1 or TRBD2 may fit D (6 bases each). Per germline, CDR1 MDHEN and CDR2 SYDVKM. V lost 6 bases to trimming and J lost 1 base, with 27 bases between them. CDR3 length: 19 amino acids. The CDR3 bases are TGTGCCAGCAGCCCTACCGACACCCGGAGGGGGAGCCCCCAAGAGACCCAGTACTTC. Encoded protein: CASSPTDTRRGSPQETQYF.

This clone was seen a single time. This CDR3 is CASSLRAGGQTYNEQFF. The DNA of the CDR3 is TGTGCCAGCAGCTTAAGAGCGGGGGGGCAAACATACAATGAGCAGTTCTTC. The chain employs TRBV7-6 and TRBJ2-1, with 10 bases identical to TRBD2. The germline V gene encodes CDR1 SGHVS and CDR2 FNYEAQ. The CDR3 is made up of 17 amino acids. Trimming at V came to 2 bases and at J to 4 bases, leaving 8 bases not matched to a gene.

This clone was observed a few times. This chain uses TRBV7-3 with TRBJ2-5; D is perhaps TRBD2 (6 bases). The CDR3 covers 13 residues. V shed 2 bases and J shed 4 bases, with 8 bases lying between them. Germline V lookup: CDR1 SGHTA, CDR2 FQGTGA. As DNA, the CDR3 is TGTGCCAGCAGCTTATGGGGGGTAGAGACCCAGTACTTC. As protein: CASSLWGVETQYF.

This chain uses TRBV7-9 with TRBJ2-2; perhaps TRBD1 as D (5 bases). This CDR3 spans 14 amino acids. Germline CDR1 reads SEHNR; CDR2 reads FQNEAQ (reference sequence). V was trimmed by 4 bases and J by 4 bases, leaving 10 bases between them. The CDR3 nucleotides are TGTGCCAGCAGCTCAGGACAAATCACCGGGGAGCTGTTTTTT. Translating it yields CASSSGQITGELFF.

The V and J genes are TRBV4-1 and TRBJ2-7; D gene unclear. This CDR3 region has 14 residues. V shed 7 bases and J shed 5 bases, with 18 bases lying between them. In germline, CDR1 is MGHRA, CDR2 YSYEKL. The CDR3 here is CASTNIGVTDEQYF. The CDR3 nucleotides are TGCGCCAGCACCAACATTGGGGTAACCGACGAGCAGTACTTC.

The chain has TRBV19 and TRBJ2-1; D uncertain. This CDR3 region has 14 residues. The germline CDR1 and CDR2 sequences are LNHDA and SQIVND (reference sequence). The V end lost 0 bases, the J end lost 8 bases, and 11 bases lay between the germline ends. CDR3 amino acids: CASSIDLDEDEQFF. The CDR3 bases are TGTGCCAGTAGTATAGATCTCGATGAGGATGAGCAGTTCTTC.

The gene calls are TRBV7-3 and TRBJ2-5; 8 bases agree with TRBD2. Germline-derived CDR1 and CDR2 are SGHTA and FQGTGA. The CDR3 is made up of 16 amino acids. After removal of 3 bases from V and 5 bases from J, the junction contained 11 bases not matched to a gene. CDR3 coding DNA: TGTGCCAGCAGCTTTAAGCTGGTAGCGGGGCGGGAGACCCAGTACTTC. Residues: CASSFKLVAGRETQYF.

Here the CDR3 DNA reads TGTGCCAGCAGTTTGTCGACAGCAACTAATGAAAAACTGTTTTTT. Encoded protein: CASSLSTATNEKLFF. The V gene is TRBV28, the J gene TRBJ1-4, with D tentatively TRBD1 (5 bases). The CDR3 has 15 residues. Germline V lookup: CDR1 MDHEN, CDR2 SYDVKM. V lost 3 bases to trimming and J lost 0 bases, with 8 bases between them.

This chain links TRBV7-2 with TRBJ2-1, with 8 bases lining up with TRBD1. J was trimmed by 4 bases and V by 5 bases; bases with no gene match: 7. This CDR3 has 15 residues. Germline V gives CDR1 SGHTA, CDR2 FQGNSA. The CDR3 sequence is CASSDRDRSYNEQFF. The DNA for the CDR3 is TGTGCCAGCAGCGATCGGGACAGGTCTTACAATGAGCAGTTCTTC.

The chain joins TRBV6-1 to TRBJ1-2; 8 bases fit TRBD1. This CDR3 spans 15 amino acids. The V gene's germline CDR1 is MNHNS and CDR2 SASEGT. Losses at the gene ends were 3 bases for V and 6 bases for J; bases not matched to a gene: 9. Here the CDR3 DNA reads TGTGCCAGCAGTGACCGGGGGCAGGGGGCGGATGGCTACACCTTC. Protein product: CASSDRGQGADGYTF.

CDR3: CASSSGTGVTDTQYF. The CDR3 nucleotides are TGTGCCAGCTCCTCCGGGACAGGGGTTACAGATACGCAGTATTTT. V is TRBV6-5 and J is TRBJ2-3; 10 nucleotides line up with TRBD1. The V segment lost 8 bases and the J segment 3 bases; nucleotides outside the gene matches: 8. This CDR3 is 15 amino acids long. Per germline, CDR1 MNHEY and CDR2 SVGAGI.

This clone was recorded only once. This sequence joins TRBV7-3 and TRBJ2-7, with D tentatively TRBD2 (6 bases). Germline CDR1 SGHTA, CDR2 FQGTGA. V lost 2 bases to trimming and J lost 4 bases, with 9 bases between them. This CDR3 comprises 13 residues. DNA of the CDR3: TGTGCCAGCAGCTTAGGGCGGGGTTACGAGCAGTACTTC. It encodes CASSLGRGYEQYF.